These T cell receptor beta chains were read from a single sample in a study of shared clonotypes between healthy human individuals. Sequencing was performed with immunoSEQ multiplex PCR; in TCRdb, only in-frame clones are kept and a portion is missing. The sample consists of about 480,000 clones, less than 85% of them appearing once. The sequenced sample was PBMCs. The source of these receptors is a woman between 40 and 50 years old in good health. Some clones in this sample may be carry-over from other donors' samples. Each CDR3 is given with its conserved first and last residue. A D gene is named only where the DNA matches it firmly. Expanded clones are given a class, and other clones once, few, many or no size at all.

V	size	D	length	J	CDR3	DNA
TRBV7-8	.	TRBD2	16	TRBJ2-5	CASSPTGTSGVPPQYF	TGTGCCAGCAGCCCTACAGGGACTAGCGGGGTGCCTCCCCAGTACTTC
TRBV7-8	.	.	15	TRBJ2-7	CASSQRGRLTYEQYF	TGTGCCAGCAGCCAACGTGGGCGGTTAACCTACGAGCAGTACTTC
TRBV28	.	TRBD2	15	TRBJ2-2	CASSPTSGDTGELFF	TGTGCCAGCAGTCCGACTAGCGGGGACACCGGGGAGCTGTTTTTT
TRBV28	.	.	15	TRBJ2-1	CASRTLAGSYNEQFF	TGTGCCAGCAGGACACTAGCTGGGTCTTACAATGAGCAGTTCTTC
TRBV2	.	.	12	TRBJ2-7	CASRGITYEQYF	TGTGCCAGCCGAGGGATTACCTACGAGCAGTACTTC
TRBV27	.	.	13	TRBJ2-7	CASSSRGYYEQYF	TGTGCCAGCAGTTCCAGGGGCTACTACGAGCAGTACTTC
TRBV5-1	.	TRBD2	15	TRBJ2-1	CASSQTSGQYNEQFF	TGCGCCAGCAGCCAAACTAGCGGGCAGTACAATGAGCAGTTCTTC
TRBV2	.	TRBD1	13	TRBJ1-1	CASSLDRGTEAFF	TGTGCCAGCAGCCTGGACAGGGGAACTGAAGCTTTCTTT
TRBV7-4	.	TRBD2	19	TRBJ2-4	CASSHSGTSVTLAKNIQYF	TGTGCCAGCAGCCATTCCGGGACTAGCGTAACACTAGCCAAAAACATTCAGTACTTC
TRBV18	.	.	15	TRBJ1-3	CASSPTTSGGNTIYF	TGTGCCAGCTCACCGACGACTTCGGGTGGAAACACCATATATTTT
TRBV21-1	.	.	18	TRBJ2-6	CASSPRQGADSGANVLTF	TGTGCCAGCAGCCCTCGACAGGGGGCGGACTCTGGGGCCAACGTCCTGACTTTC
TRBV7-9	.	.	16	TRBJ2-1	CASSPVGPRIHNEQFF	TGTGCCAGCAGCCCCGTTGGACCTAGGATCCACAATGAGCAGTTCTTC
TRBV29-1	.	TRBD1	13	TRBJ2-2	CSVDRGGTGELFF	TGCAGCGTCGACAGGGGCGGAACCGGGGAGCTGTTTTTT
TRBV6-6	.	.	12	TRBJ2-7	CASSPGAQSFSF	TGTGCCAGCAGTCCCGGAGCCCAAAGCTTCTCCTTC
TRBV5-1	.	.	13	TRBJ1-4	CASSFSPNEKLFF	TGCGCCAGCAGCTTCAGCCCGAATGAAAAACTGTTTTTT
TRBV29-1	many	TRBD2	15	TRBJ2-1	CSGRGRGLTYNEQFF	TGCAGCGGCCGTGGTAGGGGACTAACCTACAATGAGCAGTTCTTC
TRBV18	once	TRBD2	18	TRBJ2-1	CASSPSSGRVGSYNEQFF	TGTGCCAGCTCACCATCTAGCGGGAGAGTAGGCTCCTACAATGAGCAGTTCTTC
TRBV19	.	.	13	TRBJ2-3	CASSIPGADTQYF	TGTGCCAGTAGTATCCCGGGGGCAGATACGCAGTATTTT
TRBV20-1	.	.	11	TRBJ2-7	CSARDGPEQYF	TGCAGTGCTAGAGATGGCCCCGAGCAGTACTTC
TRBV7-2	.	TRBD2	15	TRBJ2-7	CASSFTGGPSYEQYF	TGTGCCAGCAGCTTTACGGGAGGGCCCTCCTACGAGCAGTACTTC
TRBV10-3	once	.	17	TRBJ2-6	CAISESGIATGANVLTF	TGTGCCATCAGTGAGTCGGGTATTGCAACTGGGGCCAACGTCCTGACTTTC
TRBV19	few	.	13	TRBJ2-5	CASSITSQETQYF	TGTGCCAGTAGTATTACTAGCCAAGAGACCCAGTACTTC
TRBV4-2	few	.	12	TRBJ1-1	CASSQDLDEAFF	TGTGCCAGCAGCCAAGACCTCGATGAAGCTTTCTTT
TRBV6-5	.	.	13	TRBJ2-3	CASSPAPEDTQYF	TGTGCCAGCAGCCCCGCGCCCGAAGATACGCAGTATTTT
TRBV29-1	.	.	14	TRBJ1-5	CSVGGGNSNQPQHF	TGCAGCGTTGGGGGGGGAAATAGCAATCAGCCCCAGCATTTT
TRBV5-5	.	TRBD1	14	TRBJ1-1	CASSWTGQNTEAFF	TGTGCCAGCAGCTGGACAGGCCAGAACACTGAAGCTTTCTTT
TRBV19	.	TRBD2	15	TRBJ2-1	CASSTGTSRYNEQFF	TGTGCCAGTAGTACCGGGACTAGTCGCTACAATGAGCAGTTCTTC
TRBV4-2	once	.	14	TRBJ1-2	CASSSQGTNYGYTF	TGTGCCAGCAGCTCACAGGGAACTAACTATGGCTACACCTTC
TRBV25-1	.	TRBD2	17	TRBJ2-3	CASSDPREREITDTQYF	TGTGCCAGCAGTGACCCTCGCGAGCGGGAGATCACAGATACGCAGTATTTT
TRBV5-1	.	TRBD1	15	TRBJ2-7	CASSSDGTGEFQQYF	TGCGCCAGCAGCTCCGATGGGACAGGGGAATTCCAGCAGTACTTC
TRBV6-4	.	TRBD2	15	TRBJ2-1	CASRVLAGAGNEQFF	TGTGCCAGCAGGGTACTAGCGGGGGCGGGGAATGAGCAGTTCTTC
TRBV5-1	.	.	13	TRBJ2-5	CASTGGSQETQYF	TGCGCCAGCACAGGCGGGTCCCAAGAGACCCAGTACTTC
TRBV6-6	.	.	12	TRBJ2-7	CASSYSGGEQYF	TGTGCCAGCAGTTACTCGGGGGGCGAGCAGTACTTC
TRBV7-6	.	TRBD2	18	TRBJ2-2	CASSSATLAGSNTGELFF	TGTGCCAGCAGCTCTGCGACCTTAGCGGGATCGAACACCGGGGAGCTGTTTTTT
TRBV18	.	TRBD1	13	TRBJ1-2	CASSPEGQGGYTF	TGTGCCAGCTCACCAGAGGGACAGGGAGGCTACACCTTC
TRBV19	few	TRBD2	16	TRBJ2-7	CATQTPGTSGTYEQYF	TGTGCCACGCAGACCCCAGGGACTAGCGGGACCTACGAGCAGTACTTC
TRBV5-1	once	.	11	TRBJ2-2	CASSSGGELFF	TGCGCCAGCAGCTCGGGCGGGGAGCTGTTTTTT
TRBV19	.	.	14	TRBJ2-7	CASSIRTETYEQYF	TGTGCCAGTAGTATCCGGACGGAAACCTACGAGCAGTACTTC
TRBV6-1	.	TRBD2	17	TRBJ2-5	CASSEDPGLAGDGTQYF	TGTGCCAGCAGTGAAGACCCGGGACTAGCGGGAGATGGGACCCAGTACTTC
TRBV29-1	.	TRBD1	12	TRBJ2-3	CSVGTGIDTQYF	TGCAGCGTGGGGACAGGGATAGATACGCAGTATTTT
TRBV15	.	TRBD1	14	TRBJ2-1	CATSKDRFSNEQFF	TGTGCCACCAGCAAGGACAGGTTTAGCAATGAGCAGTTCTTC
TRBV11-3	.	TRBD1	16	TRBJ2-5	CASSSGGTGVGETQYF	TGTGCCAGCAGCTCCGGGGGGACAGGGGTTGGAGAGACCCAGTACTTC
TRBV2	.	.	14	TRBJ1-1	CASSERGSRTEAFF	TGTGCCAGCAGTGAACGGGGGAGCCGCACTGAAGCTTTCTTT
TRBV5-1	.	TRBD1	14	TRBJ2-7	CASSLQGFRNEQYF	TGCGCCAGCAGCCTACAGGGGTTCCGCAACGAGCAGTACTTC
TRBV15	.	.	15	TRBJ1-3	CATSRDDRSGNTIYF	TGTGCCACCAGCAGAGATGACAGGTCTGGAAACACCATATATTTT
TRBV30	once	TRBD2	14	TRBJ2-5	CAWSGGGSSETQYF	TGTGCCTGGAGTGGGGGCGGGAGTTCGGAGACCCAGTACTTC
TRBV5-5	once	.	15	TRBJ1-2	CASSSLGGLGYGYTF	TGTGCCAGCAGCTCCCTAGGAGGGCTGGGGTATGGCTACACCTTC
TRBV11-3	.	.	14	TRBJ2-3	CASSPTRGTDTQYF	TGTGCCAGCAGCCCCACTAGGGGCACAGATACGCAGTATTTT
TRBV7-6	.	TRBD1	17	TRBJ2-5	CASSLNPRDRVQETQYF	TGTGCCAGCAGCTTAAATCCCCGGGACAGGGTCCAAGAGACCCAGTACTTC
TRBV9	.	.	14	TRBJ2-5	CASSSQKGGETQYF	TGTGCCAGCAGCTCCCAAAAGGGAGGCGAGACCCAGTACTTC
TRBV11-2	.	TRBD1	15	TRBJ1-4	CASSPFGTGNEKLFF	TGTGCCAGCAGCCCATTCGGGACAGGGAATGAAAAACTGTTTTTT
TRBV7-3	.	TRBD1	16	TRBJ2-2	CASSFVGTGNTGELFF	TGTGCCAGCAGCTTCGTCGGGACAGGGAACACCGGGGAGCTGTTTTTT